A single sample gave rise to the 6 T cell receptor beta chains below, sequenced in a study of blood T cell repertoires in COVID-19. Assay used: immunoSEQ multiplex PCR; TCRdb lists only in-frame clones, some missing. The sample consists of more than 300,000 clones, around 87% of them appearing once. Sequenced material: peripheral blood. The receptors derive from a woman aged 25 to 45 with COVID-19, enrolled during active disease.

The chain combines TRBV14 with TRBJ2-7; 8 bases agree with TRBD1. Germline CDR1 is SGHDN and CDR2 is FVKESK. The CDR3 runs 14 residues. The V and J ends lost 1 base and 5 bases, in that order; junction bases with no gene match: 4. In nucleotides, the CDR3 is TGTGCCAGCAGCCAAGCCGGACAGGGTCACGAGCAGTACTTC. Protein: CASSQAGQGHEQYF.

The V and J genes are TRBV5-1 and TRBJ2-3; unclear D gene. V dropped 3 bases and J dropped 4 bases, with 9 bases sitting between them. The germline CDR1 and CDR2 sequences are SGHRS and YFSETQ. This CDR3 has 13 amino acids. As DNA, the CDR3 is TGCGCCAGCAGCTCCGAGGTTGCAGATACGCAGTATTTT. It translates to CASSSEVADTQYF. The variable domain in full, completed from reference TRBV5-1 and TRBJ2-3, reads KAGVTQTPRYLIKTRGQQVTLSCSPISGHRSVSWYQQTPGQGLQFLFEYFSETQRNKGNFPGRFSGRQFSNSRSEMNVSTLELGDSALYLCASSSEVADTQYFGPGTRLTVL.

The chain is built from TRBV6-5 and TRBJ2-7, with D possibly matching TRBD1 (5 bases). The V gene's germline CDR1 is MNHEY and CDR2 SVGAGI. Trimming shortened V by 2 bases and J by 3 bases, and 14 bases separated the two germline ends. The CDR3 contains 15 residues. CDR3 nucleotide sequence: TGTGCCAGCAGTTACCCGCGCCAGGGCATCTACGAGCAGTACTTC. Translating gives CASSYPRQGIYEQYF.

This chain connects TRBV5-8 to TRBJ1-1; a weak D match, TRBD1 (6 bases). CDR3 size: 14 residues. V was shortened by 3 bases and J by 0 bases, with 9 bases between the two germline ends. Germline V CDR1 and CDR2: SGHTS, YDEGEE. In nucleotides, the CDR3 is TGTGCCAGCAGCTGGGACACGATGAACACTGAAGCTTTCTTT. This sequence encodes CASSWDTMNTEAFF.

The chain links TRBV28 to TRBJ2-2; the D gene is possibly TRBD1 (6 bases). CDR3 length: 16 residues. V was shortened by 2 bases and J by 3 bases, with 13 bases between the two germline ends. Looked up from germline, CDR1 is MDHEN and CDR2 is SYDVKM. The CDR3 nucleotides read TGTGCCAGCAGTTTAACAGGGTTGGGGGACACCGGGGAGCTGTTTTTT. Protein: CASSLTGLGDTGELFF.

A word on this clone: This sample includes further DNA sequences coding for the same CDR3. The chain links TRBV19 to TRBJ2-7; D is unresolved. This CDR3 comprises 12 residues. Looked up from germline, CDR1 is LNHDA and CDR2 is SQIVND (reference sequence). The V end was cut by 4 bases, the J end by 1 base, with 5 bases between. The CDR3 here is CASSTPSYEQYF. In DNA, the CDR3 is TGTGCCAGTAGTACCCCATCCTACGAGCAGTACTTC. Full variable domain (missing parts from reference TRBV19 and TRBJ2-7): DGGITQSPKYLFRKEGQNVTLSCEQNLNHDAMYWYRQDPGQGLRLIYYSQIVNDFQKGDIAEGYSVSREKKESFPLTVTSAQKNPTAFYLCASSTPSYEQYFGPGTRLTVT.